The source of this T cell receptor (beta chain) is a study of T-cell reconstitution after alpha-beta-depleted transplantation in children listed by TCRdb under 2016. With respect to the entire study: Using TCR repertoire profiling, the study followed T-cell immune reconstitution in a quantitative way in children after TCRalphabeta/CD19-depleted allogeneic hematopoietic cell transplantation.

This specimen's treatment or condition label, interpreted: allogeneic hematopoietic cell transplantation with graft depleted of TCRalphabeta T cells and CD19 B cells. The children who served as transplant recipients had been given grafts of TCRalphabeta/CD19-depleted allogeneic hematopoietic cells. Worth noting for this clonotype: The specificity of this receptor is unknown. Base qualities are missing; no much larger clone stands one base away.

Libraries were made using PCR. These reads were obtained on an Illumina HiSeq 2500. To normalize quantification of the TCRbeta repertoire, the TCR libraries were built with molecular barcoding that relied on unique molecular identifiers. The raw public data were reprocessed by TCRdb itself: fastp quality trimming at Q25, MiXCR clonotype calling, in-frame beta chains only. Each CDR3 protein appears once, grouped with its most common genes and DNA. The sample table shows around 250,000 distinct CDR3 sequences, and more than 20% are seen once. The leading ten clones occupy about 2.5% of the sample. The study at large found these results: The apparently early recovery of alphabetaT-cell counts about two months after transplant reportedly depended on only several hundred rapidly expanded clones that came from non-depleted graft cells. Over the following months the frequencies of hyperexpanded clones went down, and after one year T-cell counts and TCRbeta diversity were mostly credited to newly produced T cells. In some patients, the high TCRbeta diversity seen at day 60 was put down to recipient T cells and intrathymic progenitors that had survived conditioning.

The CDR3 goes from the cysteine to the phenylalanine over 17 residues. Only the CDR3 region is kept as DNA, spanning 51 bases read in frame from base 1. CDR1 and CDR2, looked up from the germline V gene (reference sequence), are DFQATT and SNEGSKA. Trimming accounts for 4 bases at V and 2 bases at J, while the number of junction bases matched to no gene is 9. The sample in question was PBMCs, obtained before TCRalphabeta/CD19-depleted stem cell transplant. The receptor chain draws on TRBV20-1 and TRBJ2-7, with 15 middle bases fitting TRBD2. The clonotype originates from a girl aged 2-9 years with Fanconi anemia, due to receive a stem cell transplant. The CDR3 is CSATRTSGGAFAYEQYF. In nucleotide form, the sequence is TGCAGTGCTACCCGGACTAGCGGGGGGGCCTTTGCCTACGAGCAGTACTTC.